The clone carrying this T cell receptor beta chain has just one count. This entry is derived from a study of blood T cell repertoires in COVID-19. Sequencing used immunoSEQ multiplex PCR; TCRdb keeps in-frame clones, though not all of them. Altogether approximately 160,000 clones are present, around nine tenths being singletons, with the ten largest covering around 0.63%. Germline V CDR1 and CDR2: SEHNR, FQNEAQ (reference sequence). There are 17 residues in the CDR3. Trimming removed 5 bases from V and 5 bases from J, with 24 bases in between. Patients at the Seattle site were enrolled during active infection and followed longitudinally.

The J gene is TRBJ1-1, the V gene TRBV7-9; weak D call: TRBD1 (6 bases). The origin of this receptor is a man aged 60-69 years with COVID-19, enrolled during active disease. The specimen sequenced was peripheral blood. Here the CDR3 DNA reads TGTGCCAGCAGCCCAGGGGAAGGGCGAGTTGGAAGGACTGAAGCTTTCTTT. This gives the protein CASSPGEGRVGRTEAFF.